The rows below give T cell receptor beta chains drawn from one sample of a study of T cell responses to AZD1222 COVID-19 vaccine. TCRdb's copy holds only in-frame clones and misses some; the assay was immunoSEQ multiplex PCR. The sample lists 93,000 or so clones; 90% to 95% were seen once. The material sequenced was peripheral blood, taken on day 0 of AZD1222 vaccination. These receptors all come from an adult in good health. CDR3s include the opening cysteine and the closing phenylalanine or tryptophan.

CDR3,J,V
CASSLTRPDRDYYNSPLHF,TRBJ1-6,TRBV7-3
CAIKSTGGNEKLFF,TRBJ1-4,TRBV10-3
CAWSVHRGSTDTQYF,TRBJ2-3,TRBV30
CASRGQGTPYEQYF,TRBJ2-7,TRBV6-5
CASSLGTMNTEAFF,TRBJ1-1,TRBV27
CATGGRESAFNQPQHF,TRBJ1-5,TRBV24-1
CASSQVAAGGVADGYTF,TRBJ1-2,TRBV4-1
CASSPPNLGSNQPQHF,TRBJ1-5,TRBV18
CASSLFVRETQYF,TRBJ2-5,TRBV28
CASSVVTDTQYF,TRBJ2-3,TRBV9
CASQTGNTGELFF,TRBJ2-2,TRBV19
CASSPRGGSSYEQYF,TRBJ2-7,TRBV5-5
CASSEYSFEQYF,TRBJ2-7,TRBV2
CASSFSTVGQGARGYTF,TRBJ1-2,TRBV13